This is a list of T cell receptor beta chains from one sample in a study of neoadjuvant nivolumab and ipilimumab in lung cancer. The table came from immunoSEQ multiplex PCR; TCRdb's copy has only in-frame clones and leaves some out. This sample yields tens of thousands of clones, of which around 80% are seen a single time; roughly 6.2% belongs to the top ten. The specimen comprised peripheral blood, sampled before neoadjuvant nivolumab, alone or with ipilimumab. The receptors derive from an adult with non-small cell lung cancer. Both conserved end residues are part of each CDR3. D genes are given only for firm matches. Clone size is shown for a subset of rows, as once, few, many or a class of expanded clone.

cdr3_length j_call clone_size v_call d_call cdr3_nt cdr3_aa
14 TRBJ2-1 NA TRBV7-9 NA TGTGCCAGCAGCTTGACAGAAAGCGTCAATGAGCAGTTCTTC CASSLTESVNEQFF
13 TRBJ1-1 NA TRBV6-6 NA TGTGCCAGCAGTTACTCGTGGGACACTGAAGCTTTCTTT CASSYSWDTEAFF
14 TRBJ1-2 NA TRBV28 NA TGTGCCAGCAGTTTAATGCTGGCGGACTATGGCTACACCTTC CASSLMLADYGYTF
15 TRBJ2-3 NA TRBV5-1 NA TGCGCCAGCAGCTCTTCTCCGGGGGACACAGATACGCAGTATTTT CASSSSPGDTDTQYF
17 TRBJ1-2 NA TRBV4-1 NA TGCGCCAGCAGCCAAGATCCGGGGGTGTTAGAAGTCTGGGGCTACACCTTC CASSQDPGVLEVWGYTF
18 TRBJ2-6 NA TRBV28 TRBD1 TGTGCCAGCAGTTTATATGGGACAGGGGTACCTGGGGCCAACGTCCTGACTTTC CASSLYGTGVPGANVLTF
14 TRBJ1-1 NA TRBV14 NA TGTGCCAGCAGCCAAGTGTTCGCGAACACTGAAGCTTTCTTT CASSQVFANTEAFF
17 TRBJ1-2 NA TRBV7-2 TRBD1 TGTGCCAGCAGCTTAACGAGGGAGGGGGCAAAAAACTATGGCTACACCTTC CASSLTREGAKNYGYTF
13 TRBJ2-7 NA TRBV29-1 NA TGCAGCGTTGGTGAACTGGGTGGCGACGAGCAGTACTTC CSVGELGGDEQYF
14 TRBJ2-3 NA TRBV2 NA TGTGCCAGCAGTATACTGGACAGCGCAGATACGCAGTATTTT CASSILDSADTQYF
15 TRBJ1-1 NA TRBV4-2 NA TGTGCCAGCAGCCAAGAAAGGGGGGGATACACTGAAGCTTTCTTT CASSQERGGYTEAFF
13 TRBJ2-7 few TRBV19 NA TGTGCCAGTAGTACGGGGAGCTCCTACGAGCAGTACTTC CASSTGSSYEQYF
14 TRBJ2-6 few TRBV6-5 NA TGTGCCAGCAGCCCGAACTCTGGGGCCAACGTCCTGACTTTC CASSPNSGANVLTF
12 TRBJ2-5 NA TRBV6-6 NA TGTGCCAGCAGTATGAGCCCAGGAGCCCAGTACTTC CASSMSPGAQYF
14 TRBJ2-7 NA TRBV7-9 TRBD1 TGTGCCAGCAGCTTAGACAGGGGAAGGAACGAGCAGTACTTC CASSLDRGRNEQYF
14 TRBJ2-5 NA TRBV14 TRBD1 TGTGCCAGCAGCCAACATGGACAGGTGGAGACCCAGTACTTC CASSQHGQVETQYF
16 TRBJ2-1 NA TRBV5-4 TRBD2 TGTGCCAGCGGGTTTCCAGGGACTAGCGGAGCCAATGAGCAGTTCTTC CASGFPGTSGANEQFF
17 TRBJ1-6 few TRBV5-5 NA TGTGCCAGCAGCACAAAAAGAGGGACACAGGACCGCGGACCCCTCCACTTT CASSTKRGTQDRGPLHF
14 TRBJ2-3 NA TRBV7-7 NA TGTGCCAGCAGCTTAGGAGGGGGTTTAGATACGCAGTATTTT CASSLGGGLDTQYF
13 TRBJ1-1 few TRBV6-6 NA TGTGCCAGCACCCTTCCGGGGTACACTGAAGCTTTCTTT CASTLPGYTEAFF
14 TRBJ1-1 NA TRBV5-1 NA TGCGCCAGCAGCTTGGTACGGGAGAACACTGAAGCTTTCTTT CASSLVRENTEAFF
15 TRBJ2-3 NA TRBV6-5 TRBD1 TGTGCCAGCAGAACCAGGGGGCGCGACACAGATACGCAGTATTTT CASRTRGRDTDTQYF
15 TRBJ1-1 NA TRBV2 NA TGTGCCAGCAGTGAAGCTCGATGGGCTTCAGAAGAAGCTTTCTTT CASSEARWASEEAFF
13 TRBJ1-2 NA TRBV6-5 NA TGTGCCAGCAGCACTCGTCCAGGGGATGGCTACACCTTC CASSTRPGDGYTF
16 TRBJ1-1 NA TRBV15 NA TGTGCCACCAGCAGAGCTCTCGGGCAGGTGTACACTGAAGCTTTCTTT CATSRALGQVYTEAFF
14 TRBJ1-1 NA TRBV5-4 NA TGTGCCAGCAGCTTGGACTCTGTTAACACTGAAGCTTTCTTT CASSLDSVNTEAFF
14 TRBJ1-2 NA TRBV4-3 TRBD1 TGCGCCAGCAGCCACGTGGGACAGGGCTACGGCTACACCTTC CASSHVGQGYGYTF
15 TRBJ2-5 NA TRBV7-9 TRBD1 TGTGCCAGCAGTTCCGGGACAGGGGGCCTTGAGACCCAGTACTTC CASSSGTGGLETQYF
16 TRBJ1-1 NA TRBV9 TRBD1 TGTGCCAGCGGCTCTGGGACAGGCCTCATGAACACTGAAGCTTTCTTT CASGSGTGLMNTEAFF
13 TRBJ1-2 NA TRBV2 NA TGTGCCAGCAGGATCCCCGGGAACTATGGCTACACCTTC CASRIPGNYGYTF
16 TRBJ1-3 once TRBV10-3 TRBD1 TGTGCCGCTGGGACAGGGGTTCGGCACTCTGGAAACACCATATATTTT CAAGTGVRHSGNTIYF
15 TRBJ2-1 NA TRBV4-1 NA TGCGCCAGCAGCCAAGGTCGAAGCCTGTACAATGAGCAGTTCTTC CASSQGRSLYNEQFF
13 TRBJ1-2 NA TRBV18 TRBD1 TGTGCCAGCTCACCTGACAGGGACTATGGCTACACCTTC CASSPDRDYGYTF
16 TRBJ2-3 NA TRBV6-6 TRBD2 TGTGCCAGCAGGCAGATGGGGGGGTGGAGCACAGATACGCAGTATTTT CASRQMGGWSTDTQYF
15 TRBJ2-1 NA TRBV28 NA TGTGCCAGCAACGTGAATCACCCCAATCGCAATGAGCAGTTCTTC CASNVNHPNRNEQFF
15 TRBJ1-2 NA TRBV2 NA TGTGCCAGCAGTGAGCGGGGCCTGGAGGTGGATGGCTACACCTTC CASSERGLEVDGYTF
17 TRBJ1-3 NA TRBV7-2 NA TGTGCCAGCAGCTTAGCAAGTCCCCAGGGCTCTGGAAACACCATATATTTT CASSLASPQGSGNTIYF
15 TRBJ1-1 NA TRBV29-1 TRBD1 TGCAGCGTTGAACGAAACCCCGGACAGGGGATGGTAGCTTTCTTT CSVERNPGQGMVAFF
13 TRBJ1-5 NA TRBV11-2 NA TGTGCCAGCAGCTGGACCAGAGATCAGCCCCAGCATTTT CASSWTRDQPQHF
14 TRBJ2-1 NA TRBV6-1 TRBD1 TGTGCCAGCAGTGCCCGACAGGGGTCGGATGAGCAGTTCTTC CASSARQGSDEQFF
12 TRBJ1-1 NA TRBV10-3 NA TGTGCCATCAGTGAGTCAAACACTGAAGCTTTCTTT CAISESNTEAFF
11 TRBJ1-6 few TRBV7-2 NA TGTGCCAGCACCAGGGTTTCACCCCTCCACTTT CASTRVSPLHF
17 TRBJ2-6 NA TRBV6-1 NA TGTGCCAGCAGTGAGGGTAGGACGGCAGTGAGGGCCAACGTCCTGACTTTC CASSEGRTAVRANVLTF
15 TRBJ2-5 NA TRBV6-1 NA TGTGCCAGCAGTGAAGCCTTAGGACGGCAAGAGACCCAGTACTTC CASSEALGRQETQYF
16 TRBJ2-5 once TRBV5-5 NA TGTGCCAGCAGCTTGCTAGGGCTCAGTTCGGGGGAGACCCAGTACTTC CASSLLGLSSGETQYF
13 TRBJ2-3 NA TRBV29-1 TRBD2 TGCAGCGTTGACGGGGGGGGCACAGATACGCAGTATTTT CSVDGGGTDTQYF
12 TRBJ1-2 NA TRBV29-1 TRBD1 TGCAGCACCTTGGACAGGGGGACTGCTCTCACCTTC CSTLDRGTALTF
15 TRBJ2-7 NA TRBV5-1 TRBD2 TGCGCCAGCAGCTTGCATGGCGGGGGGGTTTACGAGCAGTACTTC CASSLHGGGVYEQYF
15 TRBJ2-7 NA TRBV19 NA TGTGCCAGTAGTATAGAGCGACCGTTGGCCTATGGGCAGTACTTC CASSIERPLAYGQYF
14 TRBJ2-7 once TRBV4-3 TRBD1 TGCGCCAGCAGCCACGACAGGGTTCACTACGAGCAGTACTTC CASSHDRVHYEQYF
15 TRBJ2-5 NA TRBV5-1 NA TGCGCCAGCAGCCAGGTCCAGGCAAACCAAGAGACCCAGTACTTC CASSQVQANQETQYF
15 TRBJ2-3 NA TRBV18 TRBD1 TGTGCCAGCTCACCAGGGACAGGGGCGACAGATACGCAGTATTTT CASSPGTGATDTQYF
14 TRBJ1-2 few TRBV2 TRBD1 TGTGCCAGCGCCAGCAGGGGGCGCGTCTATGGCTACACCTTC CASASRGRVYGYTF